This T cell receptor (beta chain) came from a study of T cell responses to AZD1222 COVID-19 vaccine. Per the germline V gene, CDR1 is MNHEY and CDR2 is SVGAGI. The CDR3 loop spans 13 amino acids. V was pared by 0 bases and J by 6 bases, with 9 bases between. Sequencing used immunoSEQ multiplex PCR; TCRdb keeps in-frame clones, though not all of them. The sample has some 190,000 clones, 80% to 90% seen once. Sequences were derived from peripheral blood, sampled on day 0 of AZD1222 vaccination. This TCR derives from an adult in good health. The V gene is TRBV6-5, the J gene TRBJ2-7; D is perhaps TRBD1 (5 bases). The CDR3 DNA sequence: TGTGCCAGCAGTTACTCATCAGGGTCCGAGCAGTACTTC. Translated: CASSYSSGSEQYF.